The 28 T cell receptor beta chains below were found in one sample sequenced in a study of spatial heterogeneity in lung cancer. Study results and limitations: Mutation counts in tumors were tracked by counts of expanded intratumoral alpha and beta TCRs.

TCRdb independently ran MiXCR on the 5' RACE reads; one entry per CDR3 protein. The data contain 4,000 to 5,500 distinct CDR3 sequences, roughly an eighth of them seen just once; the ten biggest clones take up about a quarter. No antigen has been identified for these receptors. Time point indicated: sample taken at primary tumor resection. Sequenced here: lung tumor tissue, sampled at surgery. The receptors derive from a male donor with early-stage non-small cell lung cancer.

The table lists this clonotype with many counts. Because the library targeted alpha chains, this beta chain is an off-target read whose size means little. This chain connects TRBV6-2 or TRBV6-3 to TRBJ2-3; D is perhaps TRBD2 (5 bases). V shed 10 bases and J shed 2 bases, with 16 bases lying between them. The CDR3 covers 14 residues. CDR1 is MNHEY, CDR2 SVGEGT, per germline. The CDR3 here is CATTSEGATDTQYF. As DNA, the CDR3 is TGTGCCACCACGAGCGAGGGAGCCACAGATACGCAGTATTTT.

By its share, this clonotype is medium-sized (0.01 to 0.1%). With the library built for alpha chains, this beta chain is off target and its frequency is not meaningful. The chain employs TRBV18 and TRBJ2-2, with D uncertain. Trimming stripped 2 bases from V and 2 bases from J, with 12 bases between. This CDR3 comprises 16 residues. Looked up from germline, CDR1 is KGHSH and CDR2 is LQKENI. The CDR3 DNA reads TGTGCCAGCTCACCAACGATGGTGACCAACACCGGGGAGCTGTTTTTT. Its translation is CASSPTMVTNTGELFF.

By frequency in the sample, this clonotype is medium-sized. This beta chain is a stray read from a library made for alpha chains; its abundance is not meaningful. The gene calls are TRBV9 and TRBJ2-5; D might be TRBD1 (5 bases). The CDR3 sequence is 14 residues long. Trimming took 4 bases from V and 2 from J, leaving 12 bases between them. Germline V lookup: CDR1 SGDLS, CDR2 YYNGEE. The CDR3: CASSHRQQQETQYF. In nucleotides, the CDR3 is TGTGCCAGCAGCCATAGACAGCAGCAAGAGACCCAGTACTTC. Together with reference TRBV9 and TRBJ2-5, the CDR3 gives the full variable domain: DSGVTQTPKHLITATGQRVTLRCSPRSGDLSVYWYQQSLDQGLQFLIQYYNGEERAKGNILERFSAQQFPDLHSELNLSSLELGDSALYFCASSHRQQQETQYFGPGTRLLVL.

This clonotype was counted at least ten times. This beta chain is a stray read from a library made for alpha chains; its abundance is not meaningful. The chain has TRBV18 and TRBJ1-1; D possibly corresponds to TRBD1 (5 bases). V gave up 6 bases and J gave up 4 bases, with 15 bases separating them. The V gene's germline CDR1 is KGHSH and CDR2 LQKENI. CDR3 length: 14 residues. The CDR3 here is CASSPGQEGTEAFF. The CDR3 coding sequence is TGTGCCAGCTCCCCGGGGCAGGAGGGCACTGAAGCTTTCTTT.

On this clonotype: A library prepared for alpha chains yielded this beta chain as an off-target read; its size is of little meaning. The rearrangement joins TRBV4-2 to TRBJ1-1; D unclear. CDR3 size: 17 residues. Germline V gene sequence: CDR1 LGHNA, CDR2 YNFKEQ. Trimming shortened V by 1 base and J by 1 base, and 16 bases separated the two germline ends. CDR3: CASSQGTLGLRNTEAFF. CDR3 DNA sequence: TGTGCCAGCAGCCAAGGGACTCTTGGACTTAGGAACACTGAAGCTTTCTTT.

By share, this clonotype ranks as medium-sized (0.01 to 0.1%). A library made for alpha chains picked up this beta chain off target, so its size means little. The chain couples TRBV20-1 to TRBJ2-2; D might be TRBD1 (6 bases). Trimming removed 5 bases from V and 3 bases from J, with 16 bases in between. This CDR3 has 15 residues. CDR1 DFQATT and CDR2 SNEGSKA come from the germline V gene (reference sequence). CDR3 in amino acids: CSAEKGGSDTGELFF. The DNA of the CDR3 is TGCAGTGCTGAGAAAGGGGGTTCGGACACCGGGGAGCTGTTTTTT.

There are many counts of this clonotype. This beta chain is an unintended read in a library built for alpha chains; its size means little. The chain is built from TRBV7-8 and TRBJ2-7, with D uncertain. This CDR3 has 13 amino acids. V was clipped by 2 bases and J by 4 bases, with 9 bases between them. Germline V gene sequence: CDR1 SGHVS, CDR2 FQNEAQ. For the CDR3, the DNA is TGTGCCAGCAGCTTATTGGTTGGGTACGAGCAGTACTTC. Amino acid sequence: CASSLLVGYEQYF.

This clonotype was seen many times. Since it is a stray read in a library aimed at alpha chains, this beta chain has a size that is not meaningful. The rearrangement joins TRBV27 to TRBJ1-1; a weak D match, TRBD1 (5 bases). The CDR3 sequence is 14 residues long. The V gene's germline CDR1 is MNHEY and CDR2 SMNVEV (reference sequence). The ends were cut back, 8 bases at V and 4 bases at J, with 17 bases in the middle. This chain's CDR3 is CASFPGGGGTEAFF. As DNA, the CDR3 is TGTGCCAGCTTCCCGGGTGGTGGGGGCACTGAAGCTTTCTTT.

A few counts support this clonotype. This beta chain came through as a stray read in a library set up for alpha chains, and its size says little. This chain links TRBV11-2 with TRBJ2-2; D is uncertain. The germline V and J ends were trimmed by 4 bases and 7 bases, with 7 bases remaining between them. Germline assignment: CDR1 SGHAT and CDR2 FQNNGV. The CDR3 length is 12 residues. CDR3 region: CASSSIIGELFF. The CDR3, as DNA: TGTGCCAGCAGCTCCATCATCGGGGAGCTGTTTTTT. Variable domain in full (rest from reference TRBV11-2 and TRBJ2-2): EAGVAQSPRYKIIEKRQSVAFWCNPISGHATLYWYQQILGQGPKLLIQFQNNGVVDDSQLPKDRFSAERLKGVDSTLKIQPAKLEDSAVYLCASSSIIGELFFGEGSRLTVL.

On this clonotype: The library was prepared for alpha chains; this beta chain is a stray read, so its frequency means little. The chain has TRBV12-5 and TRBJ2-1; the D gene could be TRBD1 or TRBD2 (5 bases each). The V gene lost 1 base and the J gene lost 7 bases, with 8 bases spanning the gap. CDR1 and CDR2 (germline): LGHNT, FRNRAP. The CDR3 extends over 13 amino acids. The CDR3 loop is CASGLGDRNEQFF. The CDR3 DNA reads TGTGCTAGTGGTTTGGGGGACCGGAATGAGCAGTTCTTC.

By share of the sample, this clonotype is medium-sized (0.01 to 0.1%). This beta chain was picked up by a library intended for alpha chains and is off target, so its count carries little meaning. The V and J genes are TRBV20-1 and TRBJ1-5; TRBD1 might be the D (5 bases). Trimming took off 3 bases at V and 1 base at J, with 13 bases between the two ends. CDR1 is DFQATT, CDR2 SNEGSKA, per germline (reference sequence). The CDR3 has 15 amino acids. The CDR3 DNA reads TGCAGTGCTAGGGGGGGTGGCTGGAGCAATCAGCCCCAGCATTTT. Translating it yields CSARGGGWSNQPQHF.

This clonotype was picked up many times. This beta chain is an unintended read in a library built for alpha chains; its size means little. The chain has TRBV28 and TRBJ2-5; TRBD2 is a possible D gene (5 bases). The germline V and J ends were trimmed by 5 bases and 0 bases, with 10 bases remaining between them. CDR3 length: 14 amino acids. CDR1 and CDR2 (germline): MDHEN, SYDVKM. CDR3 sequence: CASSPGSYQETQYF. CDR3 nucleotides: TGTGCCAGCAGTCCGGGGTCCTACCAAGAGACCCAGTACTTC.

For this clonotype: Because the library targeted alpha chains, this beta chain is an off-target read whose size means little. The chain combines TRBV5-1 with TRBJ2-1; the match to TRBD2 covers 9 bases. Germline assignment: CDR1 SGHRS and CDR2 YFSETQ. This CDR3 is built from 15 residues. Trimming took 0 bases from V and 8 from J; bases not matched to a gene: 6. This chain's CDR3 is CASSLVSAGGHEQFF. In DNA form, the CDR3 reads TGCGCCAGCAGCTTGGTGTCCGCGGGAGGGCATGAGCAGTTCTTC.

This clonotype was detected a few times. The size of this beta chain means little, since it is a stray read in a library made for alpha chains. This sequence joins TRBV28 and TRBJ2-3; TRBD2 matches 12 bases. This CDR3 contains 17 residues. Germline V CDR1 and CDR2: MDHEN, SYDVKM. V lost 2 bases and J lost 4; bases outside the gene matches: 7. CDR3 sequence: CASSLPLAGGLSDTQYF. The CDR3 DNA reads as TGTGCCAGCAGTTTACCCCTAGCGGGGGGGCTCTCAGATACGCAGTATTTT.

In its sample, this clonotype ranks as medium-sized. This beta chain lies outside the target of a library built for alpha chains; its clone size means little. The rearrangement uses TRBV6-2 or TRBV6-3 and TRBJ2-7, with 7 nucleotides matching TRBD1. Trimming at V came to 6 bases and at J to 2 bases, leaving 7 bases not matched to a gene. The CDR3 loop spans 14 amino acids. Germline V gives CDR1 MNHEY, CDR2 SVGEGT. The CDR3 is CASSRTGGPYEQYF. The DNA of the CDR3 is TGTGCCAGCAGCCGGACAGGAGGCCCCTACGAGCAGTACTTC.

This clonotype was seen many times. This beta chain is a stray read from a library made for alpha chains; its abundance is not meaningful. The CDR3 DNA reads TGTGCCAGCAGTTTTTGGACTAGCGGGGGTTACAATGAGCAGTTCTTC. Protein product: CASSFWTSGGYNEQFF. The rearrangement uses TRBV6-2 or TRBV6-3 and TRBJ2-1; the match to TRBD2 covers 13 bases. Germline V gene lookup returns CDR1 MNHEY and CDR2 SVGEGT. Germline trimming cut 4 bases from V and 4 bases from J; bases unmatched to any gene: 4. This CDR3 has 16 residues.

This clonotype was found many times. A library prepared for alpha chains yielded this beta chain as an off-target read; its size is of little meaning. The chain combines TRBV18 with TRBJ2-1; maybe TRBD2 (5 bases). Between the trimmed V and J ends, which lost 2 bases and 9 bases, there was a span of 14 bases. The CDR3 spans 14 residues. Germline CDR1 and CDR2: KGHSH and LQKENI. Here the CDR3 reads CASSPGGRYGEQFF. The CDR3 DNA reads TGTGCCAGCTCACCAGGAGGCCGTTATGGTGAGCAGTTCTTC.

This clonotype ranks as medium-sized. Because this beta chain is a stray read in a library intended to capture alpha chains, its abundance should not be given much weight. This sequence joins TRBV6-1 and TRBJ1-2; possible D gene TRBD1, 5 bases. In germline, CDR1 is MNHNS, CDR2 SASEGT. This CDR3 region has 13 residues. Trimming cost V 5 bases and J 6 bases, with 13 bases left between them. CDR3 region: CASSLRGRDGYTF. DNA for the CDR3: TGTGCCAGCAGTCTGCGAGGCAGGGATGGCTACACCTTC.

Within the sample, this clonotype is medium-sized. Within a library made for alpha chains, this beta chain is off target, and its count is uninformative. V and J are TRBV9 and TRBJ2-3, with D tentatively TRBD2 (5 bases). Trimming removed 2 bases at V and 7 bases at J, with 17 bases between. CDR1 is SGDLS and CDR2 is YYNGEE in the germline V gene. The CDR3 runs to 15 residues. The CDR3, as DNA: TGTGCCAGCAGCGTGGAGGTAGGGAGTAGCAATACGCAGTATTTT. Its protein product is CASSVEVGSSNTQYF.

The table lists this clonotype with many counts. This beta chain appears as a stray read in a library generated for alpha chains; its size is not informative. The genes are TRBV28 and TRBJ2-1; a weak D match, TRBD1 (6 bases). This CDR3 has 16 amino acids. V was clipped by 8 bases and J by 0 bases, with 17 bases between them. The germline V gene has CDR1 MDHEN and CDR2 SYDVKM. DNA for the CDR3: TGTGCCAGCTCCCAACCGGAACAGGGCTCCTACAATGAGCAGTTCTTC. Translating gives CASSQPEQGSYNEQFF.

The sample holds many counts of this clonotype. This beta chain is an unintended read in a library built for alpha chains; its size means little. The chain is built from TRBV7-2 and TRBJ1-6, with 7 bases matching TRBD1. The junction had 7 bases not matched to a gene; V was cut back by 4 bases and J by 7 bases. Germline CDR1 SGHTA, CDR2 FQGNSA. There are 15 residues in the CDR3. CDR3 region: CASSSMGQLNSPLHF. The CDR3 DNA is TGTGCCAGCAGCTCGATGGGACAGTTAAATTCACCCCTCCACTTT. The entire variable domain, with the rest obtained from reference TRBV7-2 and TRBJ1-6, is as follows: GAGVSQSPSNKVTEKGKDVELRCDPISGHTALYWYRQSLGQGLEFLIYFQGNSAPDKSGLPSDRFSAERTGGSVSTLTIQRTQQEDSAVYLCASSSMGQLNSPLHFGNGTRLTVT.

This clonotype was observed a handful of times. Little can be read into the size of this beta chain, an off-target read in a library designed for alpha chains. The J gene is TRBJ2-1, the V gene TRBV27; TRBD2 matches 10 bases. Trimming cost V 5 bases and J 6 bases; bases outside gene matches: 7. Germline lookup yields CDR1 MNHEY and CDR2 SMNVEV (reference sequence). The CDR3 length is 15 residues. DNA of the CDR3: TGTGCCAGCAGTCTCACTAGCGGGGCGGGCAATGAGCAGTTCTTC. Its translation is CASSLTSGAGNEQFF.

This clonotype was observed many times. A library prepared for alpha chains yielded this beta chain as an off-target read; its size is of little meaning. The chain uses TRBV4-2 and TRBJ2-3; the match to TRBD2 covers 11 bases. The CDR3 totals 17 residues. Germline V gives CDR1 LGHNA, CDR2 YNFKEQ. The ends lost 4 bases at V and 2 bases at J; junction bases unmatched: 8. CDR3 coding DNA: TGTGCCAGCAGCCCAAAGGGGACTAGCGGCATCACAGATACGCAGTATTTT. Its translation: CASSPKGTSGITDTQYF.

This clonotype was observed many times. Little can be read into the size of this beta chain, an off-target read in a library designed for alpha chains. The chain carries TRBV7-2 and TRBJ2-7; D not resolved. This CDR3 spans 14 amino acids. Per the germline V gene, CDR1 is SGHTA and CDR2 is FQGNSA. With 6 bases removed from V and 6 bases from J, the gap between germline ends came to 18 bases. DNA of the CDR3: TGTGCCAGCAGTCCCAGAACGGCCCCTTCCGAGCAGTACTTC. Encoded protein: CASSPRTAPSEQYF.

In this sample, this clonotype turned up a few times. This beta chain is off target for a library built for alpha chains, so its abundance means little. The chain links TRBV5-1 to TRBJ2-7, with D possibly TRBD2 on 5 matching bases. V dropped 1 base and J dropped 3 bases, with 8 bases sitting between them. The CDR3 runs to 13 residues. Per the germline V gene, CDR1 is SGHRS and CDR2 is YFSETQ. CDR3 amino acids: CASSLFRDYEQYF. The CDR3 DNA reads TGCGCCAGCAGCTTGTTTCGGGACTACGAGCAGTACTTC.

In this sample, this clonotype turned up many times. Being off target in a library aimed at alpha chains, this beta chain has a size of little meaning. This rearrangement joins TRBV6-2 or TRBV6-3 to TRBJ2-5; possibly TRBD1 or TRBD2 for D (5 bases each). Per the germline V gene, CDR1 is MNHEY and CDR2 is SVGEGT. CDR3 length: 12 amino acids. Deletions cut 8 bases from V and 5 bases from J, with 12 bases between. The DNA of the CDR3 is TGTGCCAGCGAGGGGTTAGTGGAGACCCAGTACTTC. Encoded protein: CASEGLVETQYF.

This clonotype is labeled as medium-sized. A library made for alpha chains picked up this beta chain off target, so its size means little. This rearrangement joins TRBV5-1 to TRBJ1-6; no reliable D call. Germline V gene data show CDR1 as SGHRS and CDR2 as YFSETQ. The CDR3 length is 14 residues. Trimming left V 3 bases short and J 7 bases short, with 11 bases between. In nucleotides, the CDR3 is TGCGCCAGCAGCTCCGACGGGCGGAATTCACCCCTCCACTTT. It is translated as CASSSDGRNSPLHF. The entire variable domain, with the rest obtained from reference TRBV5-1 and TRBJ1-6, is as follows: KAGVTQTPRYLIKTRGQQVTLSCSPISGHRSVSWYQQTPGQGLQFLFEYFSETQRNKGNFPGRFSGRQFSNSRSEMNVSTLELGDSALYLCASSSDGRNSPLHFGNGTRLTVT.

Worth noting for this clonotype: The library was built for alpha chains, so this beta chain is an off-target read and its size means little. The chain has TRBV10-3 and TRBJ1-5, with unresolved D. The CDR3 is 14 amino acids. Per the germline V gene, CDR1 is ENHRY and CDR2 is SYGVKD. The V and J ends lost 1 base and 0 bases respectively, with 4 bases between them. In nucleotides, the CDR3 is TGTGCCATCAGTGAGTTAAGTAGCAATCAGCCCCAGCATTTT. Amino acids: CAISELSSNQPQHF.